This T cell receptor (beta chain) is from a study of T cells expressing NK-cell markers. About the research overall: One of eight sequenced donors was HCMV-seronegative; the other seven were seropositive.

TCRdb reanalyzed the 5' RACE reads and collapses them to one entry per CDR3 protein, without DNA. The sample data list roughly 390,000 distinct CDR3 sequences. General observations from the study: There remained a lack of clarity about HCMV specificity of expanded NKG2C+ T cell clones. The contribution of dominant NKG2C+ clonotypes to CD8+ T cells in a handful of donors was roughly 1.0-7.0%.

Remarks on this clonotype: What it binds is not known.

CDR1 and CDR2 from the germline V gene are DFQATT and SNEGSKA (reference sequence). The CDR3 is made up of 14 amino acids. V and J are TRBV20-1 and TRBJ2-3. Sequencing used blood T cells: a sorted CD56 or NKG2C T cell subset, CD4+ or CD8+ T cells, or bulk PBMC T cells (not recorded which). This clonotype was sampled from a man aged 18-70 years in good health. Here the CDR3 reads CSARDSPPADTQYF.